Sequencing of this T cell receptor (beta chain) was carried out in a study of T cells in Graves' hyperthyroidism and ophthalmopathy. V was shortened by 6 bases and J by 7 bases, with 10 bases between the two germline ends. CDR3 size: 12 residues. Per germline, CDR1 MDHEN and CDR2 SYDVKM. Amplification targeted TCR beta CDR3 regions from RNA transcripts. Researchers ran a first-round RT-PCR on the TCR CDR3 using the HTBI primer set. A single record per CDR3 protein comes from TCRdb applying MiXCR to the multiplex PCR reads. The sample consists of 300,000 to 400,000 distinct CDR3 sequences, roughly a fifth of them appearing once. As regards this clonotype: A much larger clone differs by one base, so this may be a read error.

The V call is TRBV28, the J call TRBJ2-1; D gene uncertain. Sequenced sample: blood. This receptor was taken from a woman in her forties or fifties with Graves' hyperthyroidism. CDR3 nucleotides: TGTGCCAGCAGCAGGCAGTGGAATGAGCAGTTCTTC. It is translated as CASSRQWNEQFF.